Here is one TCR beta chain with its context. This clone was seen only a few times. The antigen it binds to is not known. Per-base qualities were not stored, and no clone one base away is much larger. The entire isolated RNA was reverse transcribed using the High Capacity cDNA Reverse Transcription Kit, and thus expressed TCRB transcripts were sequenced. Deep immunoSEQ sequencing was performed on naive, central memory and regulatory T cell samples, with an average of approximately 3.9 million total reads per sample. Sorted cells were lysed in RLT buffer, and RNA was extracted using DNase-treated RNeasy Micro or Mini kits according to cell number. Each cell subset was processed on its own to prevent cross-contamination, while patient and healthy donor samples were processed together. The immunoSEQ multiplex PCR was used to amplify TCRB sequences from cDNA, generating 87-bp fragments that spanned the CDR3 region. The amplicons were sequenced using the Illumina HiSeq platform. Regarding the original processing steps: PCR bias was computationally corrected using synthetic template baselines, reads within Hamming distance 2 were collapsed, and singletons that could not be merged were discarded. Reads were aligned against IMGT to assign V, D and J genes, CDR3 length and insertions or deletions at six rearrangement sites. Within each subset, clonotype counts were normalized to sorted cell number, and only after that were true diversity and Gini coefficients computed with the tcR R package. The overlap coefficient, calculated on TCRB nucleotide sequences, was used to measure repertoire sharing. TCRdb stores this immuneACCESS table with in-frame sequences only. Part of the clones is absent; in the studies checked, under half of the shortfall reflects unresolved V genes, and no reason is known for the rest. The V and J calls and the clone size are those of that table, but D and trimming were determined from the DNA. This sample comprises about 150,000 clones, about a tenth of them detected only once. Around 0.48% of the sample lies in the top ten.

The source of the sample is a study of beta chain features in type 1 diabetes (dated by TCRdb to the late 2010s). Notes on the research overall: Mean age, gender distribution, total cell number and subset yield were not different between patients and healthy donors. A total of around 110,000,000 sorted cells were examined across all samples, and RNA yield correlated strongly with the number of cells per subset. The study compared TCRB repertoires of sorted circulating CD4+ T cell subsets between recently diagnosed type 1 diabetes patients and matched healthy donors. Regulatory and stem cell-like memory subsets were isolated from only 8 patients and about eight healthy donors, whereas naive and central memory subsets came from all 28 donors. The study at large found these results: Because small numbers of individuals were included in the HLA sub-analyses, any influence of HLA type on TCRB rearrangement was left unresolved. Naive, central memory and regulatory TCRB repertoires appeared more similar among patients than among healthy donors. In all four CD4+ subsets, TCRB CDR3 length was moderately but significantly shorter in type 1 diabetes patients. Shorter templates might have been favored by PCR, but patient and control samples were amplified and corrected together, so both groups would have been affected equally by any skew. Because cDNA was sequenced instead of genomic DNA, highly expressing activated cells could be over-represented, though the groups showed no difference in activation or CD3 levels. At VDJ recombination sites, patients with type 1 diabetes made fewer insertions and deleted more nucleotides, a pattern implying thymic rearrangement abnormalities.

Each donor gave one peripheral blood draw, averaging roughly 0.11 L, which was collected into heparinised tubes. A BD FACSAria II and a panel including CD45RO, CCR7, CD25, CD127, CD95 and CD27 were used to sort naive, central memory, regulatory and stem cell-like memory CD4+ T cells. Purity was above 95% for every sorted population. Right away, PBMCs were isolated by Lymphoprep density gradient centrifugation and were stained directly, with no culture step. So that batch effects would be minimized, each experiment stained and sorted samples in pairs, pairing one healthy donor with one patient. Spanning cysteine to phenylalanine, the CDR3 consists of 13 amino acids. Solely the CDR3 DNA is kept, with 39 bases framed from the first base. Based on the germline V gene, the CDR1 and CDR2 sequences are SNHLY and FYNNEI. V trim: 7 bases; J trim: 4 bases; unmatched bases: 6.

The sequenced material came from central memory CD4+ T cells from blood. Recombination connected TRBV2 to TRBJ1-2; 7 central bases correspond to TRBD1. The clonotype comes from a man between 25 and 39 years old with type 1 diabetes. The CDR3 amino acid sequence is: CASNPGQAYGYTF. The nucleotide sequence is TGTGCCAGCAACCCAGGACAGGCCTATGGCTACACCTTC. Reference TRBV2 and TRBJ1-2 genes cover what lies past the CDR3, so the full variable domain is EPEVTQTPSHQVTQMGQEVILRCVPISNHLYFYWYRQILGQKVEFLVSFYNNEISEKSEIFDDQFSVERPDGSNFTLKIRSTKLEDSAMYFCASNPGQAYGYTFGSGTRLTVV.